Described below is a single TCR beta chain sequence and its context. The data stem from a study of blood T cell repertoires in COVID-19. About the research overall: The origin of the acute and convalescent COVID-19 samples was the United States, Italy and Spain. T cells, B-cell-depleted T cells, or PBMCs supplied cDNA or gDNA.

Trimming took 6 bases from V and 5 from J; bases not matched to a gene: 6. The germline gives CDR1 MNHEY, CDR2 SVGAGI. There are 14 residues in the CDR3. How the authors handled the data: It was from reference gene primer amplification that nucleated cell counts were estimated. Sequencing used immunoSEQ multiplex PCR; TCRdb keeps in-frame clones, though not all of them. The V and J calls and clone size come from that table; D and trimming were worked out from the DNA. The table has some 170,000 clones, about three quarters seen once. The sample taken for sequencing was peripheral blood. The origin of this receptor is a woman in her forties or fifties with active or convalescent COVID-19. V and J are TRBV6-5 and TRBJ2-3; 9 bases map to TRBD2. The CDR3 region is CASSRLADGDTQYF. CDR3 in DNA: TGTGCCAGCAGCCGACTAGCGGACGGAGATACGCAGTATTTT.